This T cell receptor (beta chain) was found in a study of blood T cells in healthy people across ages. This clonotype was seen only a few times. The use of a sample-barcoded 5' primer and a J-beta primer mix characterized a second PCR of about 7 to 12 cycles. From the 5' RACE reads, TCRdb called clonotypes with MiXCR, one entry per CDR3 protein. The data contain about 670,000 distinct CDR3 sequences, 40% to 50% of them singletons. This CDR3 is built from 14 residues. Trimming took 2 bases from V and 6 from J, leaving 14 bases between them. CDR1 and CDR2 from the germline V gene are MDHEN and SYDVKM. The chain links TRBV28 to TRBJ2-7, with a weak D call TRBD1 (6 bases). The receptor's source is a man older than 75 in good health. Sequenced sample: blood. The CDR3 DNA is TGTGCCAGCAGTTTAAGTTCAGGGGCGCGCGAGCAGTACTTC. Residues: CASSLSSGAREQYF.